This is a list of T cell receptor beta chains from one sample in a study of blood T cell repertoires in COVID-19. Produced via immunoSEQ multiplex PCR; TCRdb's table is partial and in-frame only. The repertoire holds some 180,000 clones, with about four fifths as singletons. The sequenced sample consisted of peripheral blood. Every receptor here comes from a woman in her sixties with COVID-19, enrolled during active disease. CDR3s include the opening cysteine and the closing phenylalanine or tryptophan. Each record gives: CDR3 DNA, CDR3 protein, V gene, clone size, D gene, J gene. A D gene is named only where the DNA matches it firmly. Rows give clone size only sometimes, using once, few, many, or a class for an expanded clone.

DNA: TGTGCCAGCAGTGAAGACGGGGTAGCGGGTGAGACCCAGTACTTC
CDR3: CASSEDGVAGETQYF
V: TRBV2
size: -
D: TRBD2
J: TRBJ2-5

DNA: TGTGCCAGCAGCTTAGGTGGGACAACTGGAAACACCATATATTTT
CDR3: CASSLGGTTGNTIYF
V: TRBV7-2
size: -
D: -
J: TRBJ1-3

DNA: TGTGCCTGGAGTGTTAAGGGGGCGGGCAATCAGCCCCAGCATTTT
CDR3: CAWSVKGAGNQPQHF
V: TRBV30
size: few
D: TRBD1
J: TRBJ1-5

DNA: TGCAGCGTTGAACAGGGGGCCTACGAGCAGTACTTC
CDR3: CSVEQGAYEQYF
V: TRBV29-1
size: -
D: TRBD1
J: TRBJ2-7

DNA: TGCGCCAGCAGCGGGGGACAGGGCTCCTACAATGAGCAGTTCTTC
CDR3: CASSGGQGSYNEQFF
V: TRBV5-1
size: -
D: TRBD1
J: TRBJ2-1

DNA: TGTGCCAGCAGTTTACTCTCCAGGCTACCAAATTCACCCCTCCACTTT
CDR3: CASSLLSRLPNSPLHF
V: TRBV28
size: -
D: -
J: TRBJ1-6

DNA: TGTGCCAGCAGTGTTGGTCGGGAGTGGGATAAGTTCTTC
CDR3: CASSVGREWDKFF
V: TRBV2
size: many
D: -
J: TRBJ2-1

DNA: TGTGCCAGCAGAGGTAGCGGGAAAGGATCCGGGGAGCTGTTTTTT
CDR3: CASRGSGKGSGELFF
V: TRBV6-5
size: -
D: TRBD2
J: TRBJ2-2

DNA: TGTGCCAGCAGCGTAGGAAGCGGGGGGGGTCCATATACGCAGTATTTT
CDR3: CASSVGSGGGPYTQYF
V: TRBV9
size: -
D: TRBD2
J: TRBJ2-3

DNA: TGTGCCAGCTCACCTGGACAGAACAATCAGCCCCAGCATTTT
CDR3: CASSPGQNNQPQHF
V: TRBV18
size: -
D: -
J: TRBJ1-5

DNA: TGTGCCAGCAGCCCTGAGCGGGAGGTTAACAATGAGCAGTTCTTC
CDR3: CASSPEREVNNEQFF
V: TRBV6-6
size: -
D: TRBD2
J: TRBJ2-1

DNA: TGTGCCAGCAGTGCTGGGTACAGGGATGACACCTTC
CDR3: CASSAGYRDDTF
V: TRBV2
size: -
D: -
J: TRBJ1-2

DNA: TGTGCCAGCAGCCAAGTGGAGGCGGGGGGAGAGACCCAGTACTTC
CDR3: CASSQVEAGGETQYF
V: TRBV4-2
size: once
D: TRBD2
J: TRBJ2-5

DNA: TGCAGCTTCACTAGCGGGGGGGCTTTCTACAATGAGCAGTTCTTC
CDR3: CSFTSGGAFYNEQFF
V: TRBV29-1
size: once
D: TRBD2
J: TRBJ2-1